The subject of this entry is one T cell receptor beta chain. Its antigen is unknown. Base-call qualities are not available, and no considerably larger clone is one nucleotide away. TCRbeta CDR3 regions were amplified from genomic DNA by means of the immunoSEQ Assay, a bias-controlled multiplex PCR. In the original analysis: The number of nucleated cells in each sample was estimated from the amplification of reference gene primers within the assay. To quantify the absolute abundance of each unique TCRbeta CDR3 rearrangement, sequence reads were collapsed and filtered. For each sample, productive Simpson clonality was calculated by taking the square root of Simpson's diversity index across productive rearrangements. As stored in TCRdb, this immuneACCESS dataset retains in-frame rearrangements with V and J assigned. A fraction of the clones does not appear; measured against another copy, unresolved V genes explain less than half of the discrepancy, and the remainder lacks a known reason. V and J calls and clone size are copied from that table; D and trimming were computed from the DNA. Recorded for this sample are over 50,000 clones; around 77% of them occurred a single time. Roughly a fifth of the sample goes to the ten largest clones.

These data belong to a study of blood T cell repertoires in COVID-19 (TCRdb year 2020). With regard to the full study: The collaborator samples originated in the United States, Italy and Spain and spanned the acute and convalescent phases of COVID-19. The material from the prospective study consisted of cDNA or gDNA derived from T cells, B-cell-depleted T cells, or PBMCs. The dataset comprised deeply sampled blood TCRbeta repertoires from subjects exposed to, actively infected with, or recovered from COVID-19. The repertoires were released in a freely available public database meant as a resource for research on the immune response to SARS-CoV-2. Samples came from the ongoing ImmuneRACE study (first 160 participants) plus 1,254 subjects from 6 global collaborators. Nearly every sample came with metadata listing a de-identified subject ID, COVID-19 status, age in years and sex. Where available, HLA class I and class II types were obtained from metadata supplied by the sample provider rather than from assay-based typing. On the study overall, not on this receptor specifically: How much clinical and demographic metadata was included differed by source and by participant, and the metadata was provided uncurated.

The collaborating institutions used their own protocols to collect whole blood in K2EDTA tubes. For TCRbeta analysis, collaborator samples were shipped as frozen whole blood, as isolated PBMCs, or as DNA extracted from either sample type. The CDR3 numbers 14 residues from cysteine through phenylalanine. This entry keeps only the CDR3 DNA: 42 bases, framed from base 1. Reading the germline V gene gives CDR1 SGDLS and CDR2 YYNGEE. V trim: 5 bases; J trim: 2 bases; unmatched bases: 2. This sequence was found in a man older than 75 with active or convalescent COVID-19. The V gene is TRBV9 and the J gene is TRBJ2-1; TRBD2 aligns with 9 central bases. The source material was peripheral blood. The DNA sequence is as follows: TGTGCCAGCAGTAGCGGGAGTACCTACAATGAGCAGTTCTTC. The resulting protein is CASSSGSTYNEQFF.